Listed here are 11 T cell receptor beta chains from one sample, sequenced in a study of blood T cell repertoires in COVID-19. TCRdb's copy holds only in-frame clones and misses some; the assay was immunoSEQ multiplex PCR. The top ten hold roughly 2.7% of the sample, which has more than 200,000 clones, 85% to 90% seen once. The sequenced sample was peripheral blood. The receptors shown here come from a man aged 25 to 40 with COVID-19, enrolled during active disease.

The chain uses TRBV7-9 and TRBJ1-6, with a possible D match to TRBD1 (6 bases). The germline V gene encodes CDR1 SEHNR and CDR2 FQNEAQ (reference sequence). Trimming took 2 bases from V and 5 from J, leaving 16 bases between them. The length of the CDR3 is 17 residues. CDR3 sequence (DNA): TGTGCCAGCAGCTTATTCCCCGACAGGATAGATAATTCACCCCTCCACTTT. Protein: CASSLFPDRIDNSPLHF.

The chain uses TRBV4-3 and TRBJ2-1; D is possibly TRBD1 (6 bases). Germline CDR1 reads LGHNA; CDR2 reads YSLEER. This CDR3 region has 15 residues. The germline V and J ends were trimmed by 0 bases and 3 bases, with 9 bases remaining between them. DNA for the CDR3: TGCGCCAGCAGCCAAGATACAGGGCTCTACAATGAGCAGTTCTTC. Its protein product is CASSQDTGLYNEQFF.

The chain is built from TRBV5-6 and TRBJ2-3; 7 nucleotides agree with TRBD1. The CDR3 has 14 residues. In germline, CDR1 is SGHDT, CDR2 YYEEEE. Germline trimming cut 3 bases from V and 2 bases from J; bases unmatched to any gene: 3. The CDR3 DNA reads TGTGCCAGCAGCTCGGACAGGCTCACAGATACGCAGTATTTT. Amino acids: CASSSDRLTDTQYF.

The chain employs TRBV5-1 and TRBJ2-5; 8 bases agree with TRBD1. Germline CDR1 SGHRS, CDR2 YFSETQ. CDR3 length equals 17 residues. The trim removed 0 bases at V and 4 bases at J, leaving 11 bases unmatched. CDR3 region: CASSLGMTGVLRETQYF. DNA for the CDR3: TGCGCCAGCAGCTTGGGCATGACAGGGGTGTTACGAGAGACCCAGTACTTC.

This chain joins TRBV4-3 and TRBJ2-5, with D perhaps TRBD1 (6 bases). CDR1 is LGHNA, CDR2 YSLEER, per germline. The CDR3 consists of 15 residues. The V gene lost 4 bases and the J gene lost 4 bases, with 16 bases spanning the gap. DNA of the CDR3: TGCGCCAGCAGCCCCGTCGGGATAGGGGGAGAGACCCAGTACTTC. This gives the protein CASSPVGIGGETQYF.

The chain combines TRBV28 with TRBJ1-1; the match to TRBD1 covers 7 bases. The CDR3 runs to 15 residues. V gave up 4 bases and J gave up 4 bases; unmatched junction bases: 9. Per the germline V gene, CDR1 is MDHEN and CDR2 is SYDVKM. The CDR3 here is CASSSLLDRRTEAFF. The CDR3 DNA reads TGTGCCAGCAGTTCGTTATTGGACAGGCGCACTGAAGCTTTCTTT.

This chain uses TRBV25-1 with TRBJ1-6; D perhaps matches TRBD1 (6 bases). V lost 2 bases, J lost 6 bases, and 8 bases lay in between. Germline CDR1 reads MGHDK; CDR2 reads SYGVNS. The CDR3 has 14 residues. The CDR3 DNA sequence: TGTGCCAGCAGTGAAACAGGGTTTAATTCACCCCTCCACTTT. Translation: CASSETGFNSPLHF.

The gene calls are TRBV9 and TRBJ2-7, with 7 bases fitting TRBD1. J lost 1 base, V lost 4 bases, and 11 bases had no gene match. Germline-derived CDR1 and CDR2 are SGDLS and YYNGEE. The CDR3 consists of 16 residues. The CDR3 sequence is CASSTTGTAHSYEQYF. The CDR3 nucleotides are TGTGCCAGCAGCACCACCGGGACAGCCCATTCCTACGAGCAGTACTTC.

The chain employs TRBV3-1 (or the pseudogene TRBV3-2) and TRBJ2-5; 10 bases line up with TRBD1. Germline V CDR1 and CDR2: LGHDT, YNNKEL (reference sequence). The CDR3 covers 15 residues. Trimming cost V 2 bases and J 3 bases; bases outside gene matches: 3. CDR3 sequence (DNA): TGTGCCAGCAGCCAACCGACAGGGGGCGAAGAGACCCAGTACTTC. Translated: CASSQPTGGEETQYF.

The J gene is TRBJ2-2, the V gene TRBV19; the match to TRBD1 covers 9 bases. The CDR3 spans 14 residues. Trimming took 10 bases from V and 5 from J; bases not matched to a gene: 8. The germline CDR1 and CDR2 sequences are LNHDA and SQIVND (reference sequence). Here the CDR3 reads CATGQGFLTGELFF. In DNA form, the CDR3 reads TGTGCCACCGGACAGGGGTTTTTGACCGGGGAGCTGTTTTTT. The variable domain in full, completed from reference TRBV19 and TRBJ2-2, reads DGGITQSPKYLFRKEGQNVTLSCEQNLNHDAMYWYRQDPGQGLRLIYYSQIVNDFQKGDIAEGYSVSREKKESFPLTVTSAQKNPTAFYLCATGQGFLTGELFFGEGSRLTVL.

The V call is TRBV6-5, the J call TRBJ2-7, with D maybe TRBD2 (5 bases). In germline, CDR1 is MNHEY, CDR2 SVGAGI. The V end was cut by 4 bases, the J end by 2 bases, with 18 bases between. CDR3 length: 16 residues. The CDR3 DNA follows: TGTGCCAGCAGTTTCGGACTGACCTCTTGGACCTACGAGCAGTACTTC. Residues: CASSFGLTSWTYEQYF.